The 25 T cell receptor beta chains given below trace back to one sample, sequenced in a study of OX40 agonist ivuxolimab in advanced cancers. Profiling relied on immunoSEQ multiplex PCR, and the TCRdb table lists in-frame clones only, not all of them. The table shows around 60,000 clones, with 84% occurring only once. This sample comprised CD4+ or CD8+ T cells sorted from blood, obtained in a trial of the OX40 agonist ivuxolimab. Receptors were obtained from an adult with an advanced solid tumor such as melanoma, head and neck, liver or kidney cancer.

This sequence joins TRBV7-9 and TRBJ1-2, with 8 bases matching TRBD1. Germline lookup yields CDR1 SEHNR and CDR2 FQNEAQ (reference sequence). The CDR3 sequence is 18 residues long. The junction had 18 bases not matched to a gene; V was cut back by 5 bases and J by 4 bases. CDR3: CASSNSAGTGGSGYGYTF. In DNA, the CDR3 is TGTGCCAGCAGCAATTCCGCCGGGACAGGTGGCTCAGGCTATGGCTACACCTTC.

The genes are TRBV6-6 and TRBJ2-3, with TRBD1 matching 7 bases. In germline, CDR1 is MNHNY, CDR2 SVGAGI (reference sequence). The CDR3 has 13 residues. J lost 4 bases, V lost 6 bases, and 4 bases had no gene match. The DNA for the CDR3 is TGTGCCAGCAGCAGACAGGGATCAGATACGCAGTATTTT. It translates to CASSRQGSDTQYF.

The J gene is TRBJ1-6, the V gene TRBV11-1, with D perhaps TRBD1 (5 bases). Trimming shortened V by 3 bases and J by 5 bases, and 8 bases separated the two germline ends. The CDR3 totals 14 residues. The germline gives CDR1 SGHAT, CDR2 FQDESV (reference sequence). CDR3 in amino acids: CASSFGRDNSPLHF. CDR3 DNA sequence: TGTGCCAGCAGCTTCGGCAGGGATAATTCACCCCTCCACTTT.

The chain recombines TRBV28 with TRBJ1-1, with a tentative D call TRBD1 (5 bases). This CDR3 region has 12 residues. The V gene lost 3 bases and the J gene lost 10 bases, with 12 bases spanning the gap. CDR1 MDHEN and CDR2 SYDVKM come from the germline V gene. CDR3 DNA sequence: TGTGCCAGCAGTTTGCAGGGTAGAGTAGCTTTCTTT. This gives the protein CASSLQGRVAFF.

The chain couples TRBV11-3 to TRBJ1-4; D gene unclear. V lost 5 bases to trimming and J lost 7 bases, with 17 bases between them. The germline gives CDR1 SGHNT, CDR2 YENEEA. The CDR3 is made up of 15 amino acids. CDR3 amino acids: CASSHLSAASEKLFF. The CDR3 nucleotides are TGTGCCAGCAGCCACCTTTCGGCAGCGAGTGAAAAACTGTTTTTT.

The chain uses TRBV28 and TRBJ1-1; no firm D call. The length of the CDR3 is 14 residues. CDR1 and CDR2 from the germline V gene are MDHEN and SYDVKM. The ends were cut back, 2 bases at V and 1 base at J, with 8 bases in the middle. The CDR3 nucleotides read TGTGCCAGCAGTTTAGTGGTGTGGAACACTGAAGCTTTCTTT. Protein: CASSLVVWNTEAFF. The complete variable domain, with remaining parts taken from reference TRBV28 and TRBJ1-1, reads DVKVTQSSRYLVKRTGEKVFLECVQDMDHENMFWYRQDPGLGLRLIYFSYDVKMKEKGDIPEGYSVSREKKERFSLILESASTNQTSMYLCASSLVVWNTEAFFGQGTRLTVV.

This clone was detected once. The genes are TRBV19 and TRBJ2-5; 10 bases align to TRBD1. Germline lookup yields CDR1 LNHDA and CDR2 SQIVND (reference sequence). The length of the CDR3 is 14 residues. Trimming cost V 6 bases and J 5 bases; bases outside gene matches: 6. The CDR3, as DNA: TGTGCCAGTAGGCCGGGACAGGGGATCGAGACCCAGTACTTC. This codes for CASRPGQGIETQYF.

The genes are TRBV6-6 and TRBJ2-7; D is unresolved. Trimming took off 10 bases at V and 1 base at J, with 17 bases between the two ends. The germline V gene encodes CDR1 MNHNY and CDR2 SVGAGI (reference sequence). The CDR3 has 14 residues. CDR3 sequence: CATENPDRSYEQYF. CDR3 in DNA: TGTGCCACCGAGAACCCCGACCGTTCCTACGAGCAGTACTTC.

The rearrangement joins TRBV9 to TRBJ2-7; 7 nucleotides align to TRBD1. The CDR3 is 15 amino acids. CDR1 is SGDLS, CDR2 YYNGEE, per germline. The trim removed 0 bases at V and 3 bases at J, leaving 6 bases unmatched. CDR3 in DNA: TGTGCCAGCAGCGTAGGGTCAGGGGGTGACTACGAGCAGTACTTC. As protein: CASSVGSGGDYEQYF.

The rearrangement links TRBV7-2 to TRBJ2-1; 9 nucleotides match TRBD2. This CDR3 has 18 residues. Losses at the gene ends were 0 bases for V and 5 bases for J; bases not matched to a gene: 11. CDR1 SGHTA and CDR2 FQGNSA come from the germline V gene. The CDR3 DNA reads as TGTGCCAGCAGCTTAGCGTTAGCGGGGGCCGCCGGGGACAATGAGCAGTTCTTC. This encodes CASSLALAGAAGDNEQFF. The full variable domain, its missing parts supplied by reference TRBV7-2 and TRBJ2-1, is GAGVSQSPSNKVTEKGKDVELRCDPISGHTALYWYRQSLGQGLEFLIYFQGNSAPDKSGLPSDRFSAERTGGSVSTLTIQRTQQEDSAVYLCASSLALAGAAGDNEQFFGPGTRLTVL.

This rearrangement joins TRBV6-4 to TRBJ1-5; D not resolved. There are 13 residues in the CDR3. Trimming pared 4 bases from V and 1 base from J, leaving 5 bases between. CDR1 MRHNA and CDR2 SNTAGT come from the germline V gene. This chain's CDR3 is CASSAQSNQPQHF. DNA of the CDR3: TGTGCCAGCAGTGCCCAGAGCAATCAGCCCCAGCATTTT.

This clone was seen once. The CDR3 sequence: CASSLGDRNYGYTF. For the CDR3, the DNA is TGCGCCAGCAGCTTGGGCGACAGGAACTATGGCTACACCTTC. The genes are TRBV5-1 and TRBJ1-2; a weak D match, TRBD1 (6 bases). V was trimmed by 0 bases and J by 2 bases, leaving 8 bases between them. This CDR3 is built from 14 residues. CDR1 SGHRS and CDR2 YFSETQ come from the germline V gene.

In DNA form, the CDR3 reads TGTGCCAGCAGCCTCGATTACAGGGTCTCTGGGGCCAACGTCCTGACTTTC. Translation: CASSLDYRVSGANVLTF. This sequence joins TRBV7-3 and TRBJ2-6; TRBD1 might be the D (6 bases). With 5 bases removed from V and 0 bases from J, the gap between germline ends came to 14 bases. Germline CDR1 and CDR2: SGHTA and FQGTGA. The CDR3 covers 17 residues.

The chain recombines TRBV10-2 with TRBJ1-2, with 8 bases aligning to TRBD1. CDR3 length: 17 residues. CDR1 WSHSY and CDR2 SAAADI come from the germline V gene. Trimming removed 3 bases from V and 5 bases from J; junction bases left unmatched: 14. The CDR3 here is CASSEIAQGASFYGYTF. The CDR3 DNA sequence: TGCGCCAGCAGTGAAATAGCGCAGGGGGCTTCCTTTTATGGCTACACCTTC.

CDR3 DNA: TGTGCCAGCAGTCCTTCGGGGTTCTATGGCTACACCTTC. It specifies CASSPSGFYGYTF. The V call is TRBV6-4, the J call TRBJ1-2, with D uncertain. The CDR3 spans 13 residues. V lost 5 bases, J lost 4 bases, and 11 bases lay in between. Germline-derived CDR1 and CDR2 are MRHNA and SNTAGT.

This clone was observed a few times. J is TRBJ2-3 and V is TRBV7-9; D may be TRBD2 (5 bases). CDR1 is SEHNR, CDR2 FQNEAQ, per germline (reference sequence). This CDR3 region has 16 residues. V lost 1 base and J 6 bases, leaving 17 bases between the germline ends. CDR3 DNA sequence: TGTGCCAGCAGCTTAGACTGGTGGAGGCGCGGGGATACGCAGTATTTT. It encodes CASSLDWWRRGDTQYF.

J is TRBJ1-3 and V is TRBV9; 8 bases are a match to TRBD1. The V gene's germline CDR1 is SGDLS and CDR2 YYNGEE. V was clipped by 4 bases and J by 3 bases; unmatched bases: 6. This CDR3 is built from 15 residues. The CDR3 spells CASSSGGGGGNTIYF. DNA of the CDR3: TGTGCCAGCAGCTCAGGGGGCGGAGGTGGAAACACCATATATTTT.

The rearrangement links TRBV4-1 to TRBJ1-2, with 8 bases fitting TRBD1. Germline CDR1 is MGHRA and CDR2 is YSYEKL. With V trimmed by 0 bases and J by 5 bases, 5 bases remained unmatched. This CDR3 has 15 amino acids. CDR3 bases: TGCGCCAGCAGCCAAGACACAGGGGGGCCATATGGCTACACCTTC. Protein sequence: CASSQDTGGPYGYTF.

The J gene is TRBJ1-2, the V gene TRBV12-5; D call uncertain. The CDR3 totals 13 residues. The ends were cut back, 6 bases at V and 8 bases at J, with 16 bases in the middle. From germline, CDR1 is LGHNT and CDR2 FRNRAP. CDR3 sequence reads: CASGHGNGYGYTF. CDR3 in DNA: TGTGCTAGTGGCCACGGAAACGGGTACGGCTACACCTTC.

The V and J genes are TRBV7-8 and TRBJ1-5; a possible D gene is TRBD1 (6 bases). In germline, CDR1 is SGHVS, CDR2 FQNEAQ. The CDR3 runs to 17 residues. V lost 5 bases and J lost 0, with 17 bases in between. CDR3 sequence: CASSRSGGQYSNQPQHF. The CDR3 coding sequence is TGTGCCAGCAGCCGCTCGGGGGGCCAATATAGCAATCAGCCCCAGCATTTT.

The V and J genes are TRBV6-1 and TRBJ1-2, with 8 bases that match TRBD1. The CDR3 extends over 15 amino acids. Germline V gives CDR1 MNHNS, CDR2 SASEGT. With 6 bases clipped from V and 3 bases from J, the junction kept 9 bases outside the gene matches. The CDR3 spells CASRITPGQDYGYTF. The DNA of the CDR3 is TGTGCCAGCAGGATTACCCCGGGACAGGACTATGGCTACACCTTC.

This chain joins TRBV4-1 and TRBJ1-2; unclear D gene. The CDR3 is 17 amino acids. With 1 base removed from V and 9 bases from J, the gap between germline ends came to 24 bases. Germline V gives CDR1 MGHRA, CDR2 YSYEKL. The CDR3 spells CASSQGIPERNKSRYTF. CDR3 DNA: TGCGCCAGCAGCCAAGGGATACCGGAGCGAAATAAGTCCCGCTACACCTTC.

The J gene is TRBJ2-2, the V gene TRBV4-2; D unclear. Germline assignment: CDR1 LGHNA and CDR2 YNFKEQ. Trimming took 1 base from V and 5 from J, leaving 2 bases between them. The CDR3 is made up of 12 amino acids. CDR3 sequence (DNA): TGTGCCAGCAGCCAAGCTACCGGGGAGCTGTTTTTT. Translated: CASSQATGELFF.

The sample holds a few counts of this clone. The chain is built from TRBV5-1 and TRBJ1-6; maybe TRBD1 (6 bases). The CDR3 has 13 residues. V was shortened by 7 bases and J by 8 bases, with 13 bases between the two germline ends. Germline CDR1 is SGHRS and CDR2 is YFSETQ. CDR3: CASRESGDSPLHF. The CDR3 region has the DNA TGCGCCAGCCGGGAATCAGGGGATTCACCCCTCCACTTT.

CDR3 sequence (DNA): TGTGCCAGTAGTAAAAAGCCGGACAGGGTGTACGAGCAGTACTTC. This codes for CASSKKPDRVYEQYF. The V and J genes are TRBV19 and TRBJ2-7; TRBD1 matches at 8 bases. This CDR3 contains 15 residues. Losses at the gene ends were 4 bases for V and 4 bases for J; bases not matched to a gene: 9. Germline loops: CDR1 LNHDA, CDR2 SQIVND (reference sequence).